This T cell receptor beta chain derives from a study of T cell changes during pregnancy in multiple sclerosis (dated by TCRdb to between 2018 and 2020). Concerning the study at large: Changes in the T cell repertoire over the course of pregnancy were examined in this study in women with multiple sclerosis.

V and J are trimmed by 0 bases and 0 bases, and the gene matches miss 5 bases of the junction. Measured from the cysteine to the phenylalanine, the CDR3 is 17 residues long. The read is trimmed to its CDR3 DNA, 51 bases read in frame from base 1. CDR1 SGHTS and CDR2 YDEGEE are derived from the germline V gene. Preparation of the library involved the immunoSEQ multiplex PCR assay. TCRdb took this table from immuneACCESS and kept in-frame rearrangements with V and J called. Such tables lack part of the clones; where checked against another copy, unresolved V genes explain under half of the gap, and the rest is unexplained. The sample profile shows 75,000 to 95,000 clones; around 90% of them were found once. The ten largest clones represent more than 1.5% of the sample. Comments on this clone: No antigen is known for it. No much larger clone exists at a distance of one base, and base qualities are not known.

The sequence joins TRBV5-8 to TRBJ2-3; 9 central nucleotides agree with TRBD2. The sample in question was peripheral blood, obtained in the first trimester of pregnancy. The TCR comes from a female donor in good health, enrolled as a control in a pregnancy study. CDR3 loop: CASSLGSGGSSTDTQYF. At the DNA level, the sequence is TGTGCCAGCAGCTTGGGTAGCGGGGGCTCTAGCACAGATACGCAGTATTTT.